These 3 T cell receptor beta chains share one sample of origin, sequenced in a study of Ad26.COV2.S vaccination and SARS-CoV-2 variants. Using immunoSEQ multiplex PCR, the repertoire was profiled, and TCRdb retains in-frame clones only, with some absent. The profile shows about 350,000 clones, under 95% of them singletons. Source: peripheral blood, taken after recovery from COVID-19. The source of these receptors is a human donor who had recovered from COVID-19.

CDR3 nucleotides: TGTGCCAGCAGCTTGGAAACAGTATCCGGCTACACCTTC. Translated: CASSLETVSGYTF. V usage is TRBV5-5 and J usage is TRBJ1-2; D not certain. This CDR3 spans 13 amino acids. CDR1 is SGHKS, CDR2 YYEKEE, per germline (reference sequence). V was trimmed by 0 bases and J by 8 bases, leaving 11 bases between them. Based on the CDR3 plus reference TRBV5-5 and TRBJ1-2, the full variable domain is DAGVTQSPTHLIKTRGQQVTLRCSPISGHKSVSWYQQVLGQGPQFIFQYYEKEERGRGNFPDRFSARQFPNYSSELNVNALLLGDSALYLCASSLETVSGYTFGSGTRLTVV.

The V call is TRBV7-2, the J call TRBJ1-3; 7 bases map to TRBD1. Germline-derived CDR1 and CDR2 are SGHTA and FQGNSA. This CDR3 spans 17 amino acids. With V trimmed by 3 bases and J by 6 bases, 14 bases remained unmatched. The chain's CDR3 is CASSLILPPGQKNTIYF. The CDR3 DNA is TGTGCCAGCAGCTTGATCCTCCCGCCGGGACAGAAAAACACCATATATTTT.

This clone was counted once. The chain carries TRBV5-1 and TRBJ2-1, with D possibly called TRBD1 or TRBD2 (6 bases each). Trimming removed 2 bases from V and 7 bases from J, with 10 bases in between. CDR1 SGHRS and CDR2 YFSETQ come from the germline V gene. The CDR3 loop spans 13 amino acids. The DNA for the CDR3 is TGCGCCAGCAGCTTAGGGGGGCGGAATGAGCAGTTCTTC. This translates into CASSLGGRNEQFF.